The 17 T cell receptor beta chains given below trace back to one sample, sequenced in a study of T cell repertoires in cytomegalovirus infection. MiXCR, applied by TCRdb to the reads, yields one record per CDR3 protein. Here the sample spans fewer than 700,000 distinct CDR3 sequences, around 24% being singletons. The source material was CD8+ T cells from PBMCs. The receptors derive from a human donor in good health (CMV status not recorded). Some clones in this sample may be carry-over from other donors' samples.

Only a few counts were recorded for this clonotype. The chain carries TRBV7-9 and TRBJ1-5, with 11 bases identical to TRBD1. Looked up from germline, CDR1 is SEHNR and CDR2 is FQNEAQ (reference sequence). J was trimmed by 7 bases and V by 5 bases; bases with no gene match: 7. There are 15 residues in the CDR3. In DNA, the CDR3 is TGTGCCAGCAGCCGAGGACAGGGGGCAAAGCAGCCCCAGCATTTT. Protein product: CASSRGQGAKQPQHF.

Only a few counts were recorded for this clonotype. V is TRBV24-1 and J is TRBJ2-1; D ambiguous. This CDR3 region has 12 residues. Trimming stripped 12 bases from V and 9 bases from J, with 17 bases between. Per germline, CDR1 KGHDR and CDR2 SFDVKD. CDR3 sequence: CASIQGRGEQFF. The CDR3 DNA sequence: TGTGCCTCAATTCAAGGCAGAGGTGAGCAGTTCTTC.

The chain has TRBV6-6 and TRBJ2-3; D may be TRBD2 (5 bases). The germline CDR1 and CDR2 sequences are MNHNY and SVGAGI (reference sequence). This CDR3 comprises 16 residues. Between the trimmed V and J ends, which lost 3 bases and 4 bases, there was a span of 17 bases. CDR3: CASSYNRKDYADTQYF. DNA for the CDR3: TGTGCCAGCAGTTATAATAGGAAAGACTACGCAGATACGCAGTATTTT.

This clonotype has a handful of counts. The chain has TRBV29-1 and TRBJ1-1; D ambiguous. CDR3 length equals 13 residues. Germline V gene lookup returns CDR1 SQVTM and CDR2 ANQGSEA. Trimming stripped 7 bases from V and 3 bases from J, with 15 bases between. CDR3: CSAQIETHTEAFF. CDR3 DNA sequence: TGCAGCGCCCAGATCGAGACGCACACTGAAGCTTTCTTT.

This clonotype was detected a few times. The chain recombines TRBV4-1 with TRBJ2-2, with 12 bases lining up with TRBD1. Germline V gene data show CDR1 as MGHRA and CDR2 as YSYEKL. After removal of 5 bases from V and 4 bases from J, the junction contained 8 bases not matched to a gene. The CDR3 runs 17 residues. The CDR3 DNA reads TGCGCCAGCAGCTGGGACAGGGGGCAAGTGAGCACCGGGGAGCTGTTTTTT. Translating gives CASSWDRGQVSTGELFF.

This clonotype was seen a few times. In DNA, the CDR3 is TGTGCCAGCAGCCCAGAGAGGGGACAGCAAGAGACCCAGTACTTC. This codes for CASSPERGQQETQYF. The chain has TRBV13 and TRBJ2-5, with 7 positions matching TRBD1. V was pared by 5 bases and J by 2 bases, with 8 bases of the junction left unmatched. The germline gives CDR1 PRHDT, CDR2 FYEKMQ (reference sequence). This CDR3 is 15 amino acids long.

This clonotype has ten or more counts. This chain links TRBV7-9 with TRBJ2-1, with a weak D call TRBD2 (5 bases). The ends were cut back, 4 bases at V and 10 bases at J, with 20 bases in the middle. Germline loops: CDR1 SEHNR, CDR2 FQNEAQ (reference sequence). This CDR3 spans 15 amino acids. The CDR3, as DNA: TGTGCCAGCAGCTCCCCGGAGGAGCGGTACGGGGAGCAGTTCTTC. Its translation: CASSSPEERYGEQFF.

This clonotype was counted only a few times. V usage is TRBV5-6 and J usage is TRBJ2-1; the D gene is possibly TRBD1 (5 bases). The CDR3 spans 14 residues. Germline loops: CDR1 SGHDT, CDR2 YYEEEE. The V and J ends lost 0 bases and 3 bases respectively, with 7 bases between them. CDR3 protein: CASSLGTNYNEQFF. CDR3 nucleotide sequence: TGTGCCAGCAGCTTGGGGACAAACTACAATGAGCAGTTCTTC. The variable domain in full, with the rest retrieved from reference TRBV5-6 and TRBJ2-1, is DAGVTQSPTHLIKTRGQQVTLRCSPKSGHDTVSWYQQALGQGPQFIFQYYEEEERQRGNFPDRFSGHQFPNYSSELNVNALLLGDSALYLCASSLGTNYNEQFFGPGTRLTVL.

This clonotype showed up just a few times. The chain uses TRBV28 and TRBJ2-1, with D uncertain. This CDR3 comprises 15 residues. Trimming cost V 4 bases and J 7 bases, with 17 bases left between them. Germline-derived CDR1 and CDR2 are MDHEN and SYDVKM. This CDR3 reads CASSSLWTSENEQFF. CDR3 DNA sequence: TGTGCCAGCAGTTCCCTCTGGACCTCTGAGAATGAGCAGTTCTTC.

The chain employs TRBV7-4 and TRBJ2-2, with unresolved D. The CDR3 totals 16 residues. V was pared by 7 bases and J by 2 bases, with 17 bases between. CDR1 and CDR2 (germline): SGHVT, SQSDAQ. For the CDR3, the DNA is TGTGCCAGCATGGGTGGTGTCGGCACAAACACCGGGGAGCTGTTTTTT. Its protein is CASMGGVGTNTGELFF.

The V and J genes are TRBV20-1 and TRBJ2-1; no definite D call. V was pared by 0 bases and J by 6 bases, with 18 bases between. The germline V gene has CDR1 DFQATT and CDR2 SNEGSKA (reference sequence). The CDR3 covers 16 residues. CDR3 loop: CSARDRSGPRSNEQFF. CDR3 bases: TGCAGTGCTAGAGATAGATCCGGGCCGAGATCCAATGAGCAGTTCTTC.

The chain links TRBV28 to TRBJ1-1; perhaps TRBD1 as D (5 bases). Per germline, CDR1 MDHEN and CDR2 SYDVKM. This CDR3 contains 13 residues. Trimming removed 5 bases at V and 7 bases at J, with 14 bases between. The CDR3 region has the DNA TGTGCCAGCAGTCTCGTGGGGGTGGGTGAAGCTTTCTTT. This gives the protein CASSLVGVGEAFF. The full variable domain, its missing parts supplied by reference TRBV28 and TRBJ1-1, is DVKVTQSSRYLVKRTGEKVFLECVQDMDHENMFWYRQDPGLGLRLIYFSYDVKMKEKGDIPEGYSVSREKKERFSLILESASTNQTSMYLCASSLVGVGEAFFGQGTRLTVV.

This clonotype appeared a few times. This chain links TRBV24-1 with TRBJ2-1; D unresolved. Per germline, CDR1 KGHDR and CDR2 SFDVKD. The CDR3 consists of 12 residues. V was shortened by 5 bases and J by 5 bases, with 6 bases between the two germline ends. CDR3 nucleotides: TGTGCCACCAGTGGCGGAAACAATGAGCAGTTCTTC. Translating it yields CATSGGNNEQFF.

This clonotype was observed at least ten times. This chain links TRBV6-2 or TRBV6-3 with TRBJ2-2, with D possibly TRBD1 on 5 matching bases. There are 16 residues in the CDR3. The V gene lost 2 bases and the J gene lost 4 bases, with 14 bases spanning the gap. CDR1 MNHEY and CDR2 SVGEGT come from the germline V gene. CDR3 sequence: CASSYAGFESTGELFF. Here the CDR3 DNA reads TGTGCCAGCAGTTACGCAGGGTTTGAATCCACCGGGGAGCTGTTTTTT.

CDR3 region: CASSPRGHQVGELFF. The CDR3 nucleotides are TGTGCCAGCAGCCCCAGGGGGCATCAAGTCGGGGAGCTGTTTTTT. The chain recombines TRBV27 with TRBJ2-2; 8 nucleotides match TRBD1. Germline V gene data show CDR1 as MNHEY and CDR2 as SMNVEV (reference sequence). The J segment lost 7 bases and the V segment lost 6 bases, leaving 10 bases of the junction unmatched. The CDR3 covers 15 residues.

The chain uses TRBV20-1 and TRBJ1-2; D may be TRBD1 (6 bases). V was clipped by 2 bases and J by 6 bases, with 19 bases between them. This CDR3 spans 15 amino acids. The germline V gene encodes CDR1 DFQATT and CDR2 SNEGSKA (reference sequence). The CDR3 loop reads CSARSTQGFYDGYTF. CDR3 bases: TGCAGTGCTAGATCAACACAGGGTTTTTACGATGGCTACACCTTC.

In its sample, this clonotype was seen many times. The V gene is TRBV7-2, the J gene TRBJ2-3, with a possible D match to TRBD1 (6 bases). Germline V gene lookup returns CDR1 SGHTA and CDR2 FQGNSA. The length of the CDR3 is 19 residues. V was clipped by 1 base and J by 1 base, with 21 bases between them. The chain's CDR3 is CASSLEPAGWGRGTDTQYF. DNA of the CDR3: TGTGCCAGCAGCTTAGAGCCTGCTGGGTGGGGGCGGGGCACAGATACGCAGTATTTT.